This TCR beta chain derives from a study of T cell changes during pregnancy in multiple sclerosis. Germline-derived CDR1 and CDR2 are MNHEY and SMNVEV (reference sequence). The CDR3 length is 18 residues. Trimming removed 6 bases from V and 2 bases from J; junction bases left unmatched: 18. Profiled with immunoSEQ multiplex PCR; TCRdb holds only in-frame clones, not every one. The data hold tens of thousands of clones, with about 90% observed a single time. The chain couples TRBV27 to TRBJ2-7; 8 nucleotides agree with TRBD1. Sequenced material: CD4+ T cells from peripheral blood mononuclear cells, taken before pregnancy. This clonotype was obtained from a female donor with multiple sclerosis, enrolled in a pregnancy study. The CDR3 coding sequence is TGTGCCAGCAGCCCTGTTTGGACCTGGGACAGGAAGACCTACGAGCAGTACTTC. Its translation: CASSPVWTWDRKTYEQYF.